The 28 T cell receptor beta chains below come from one sample, sequenced in a study of cytomegalovirus exposure and HLA in healthy donors. In the PCR, 60 Vbeta and 13 Jbeta primers were used. Only in-frame clones appear in the TCRdb table, and some are missing; sequencing was by immunoSEQ multiplex PCR. In the table there are some 120,000 clones, 82% of which are singletons. The sample consisted of PBMCs. Source of these receptors: a young woman in good health and CMV-seronegative.

This chain links TRBV2 with TRBJ1-6; tentatively, D is TRBD1 (5 bases). CDR3 length equals 16 residues. V was cut by 4 bases and J by 7 bases, with 17 bases left in between. From germline, CDR1 is SNHLY and CDR2 FYNNEI. The chain's CDR3 is CASSARVTVTNSPLHF. The CDR3 DNA reads as TGTGCCAGCAGTGCCAGGGTTACAGTAACAAATTCACCCCTCCACTTT.

The chain uses TRBV10-1 and TRBJ2-1; 15 bases fit TRBD2. This CDR3 region has 14 residues. The V segment lost 6 bases and the J segment 9 bases; nucleotides outside the gene matches: 3. CDR1 is WNHNN, CDR2 SYGVQD, per germline (reference sequence). The CDR3 bases are TGCGCCAGCAGCTGGACTAGCGGGAGGGGTGAGCAGTTCTTC. It encodes CASSWTSGRGEQFF.

The chain has TRBV4-1 and TRBJ2-1; 7 nucleotides align to TRBD2. V was pared by 2 bases and J by 4 bases, with 8 bases of the junction left unmatched. The V gene's germline CDR1 is MGHRA and CDR2 YSYEKL. The CDR3 covers 16 residues. The chain's CDR3 is CASSQRSSGPYNEQFF. CDR3 DNA: TGCGCCAGCAGCCAACGAAGTAGCGGGCCTTACAATGAGCAGTTCTTC.

The genes are TRBV19 and TRBJ2-1; TRBD1 might be the D (5 bases). V lost 10 bases to trimming and J lost 3 bases, with 13 bases between them. The V gene's germline CDR1 is LNHDA and CDR2 SQIVND (reference sequence). This CDR3 is built from 13 residues. The CDR3 is CATTARLYNEQFF. In DNA, the CDR3 is TGTGCCACGACAGCCCGCCTCTACAATGAGCAGTTCTTC. The whole variable domain, remainder taken from reference TRBV19 and TRBJ2-1, is DGGITQSPKYLFRKEGQNVTLSCEQNLNHDAMYWYRQDPGQGLRLIYYSQIVNDFQKGDIAEGYSVSREKKESFPLTVTSAQKNPTAFYLCATTARLYNEQFFGPGTRLTVL.

This clone was counted once. V gene TRBV5-4 combines with J gene TRBJ2-1; TRBD1 agrees at 7 bases. V lost 5 bases to trimming and J lost 0 bases; unmatched junction nucleotides: 5. The germline CDR1 and CDR2 sequences are SGHNT and YYREEE (reference sequence). The CDR3 sequence is 15 residues long. The CDR3 DNA sequence: TGTGCCAGCAGGTCGGGACAGCCCTCCTACAATGAGCAGTTCTTC. This encodes CASRSGQPSYNEQFF.

The chain is built from TRBV5-4 and TRBJ1-1; D gene ambiguous. Trimming left V 0 bases short and J 6 bases short, with 9 bases between. Germline V CDR1 and CDR2: SGHNT, YYREEE (reference sequence). The CDR3 contains 13 residues. The CDR3 region has the DNA TGTGCCAGCAGCTTGGTAGGGAGCCCTGAAGCTTTCTTT. As protein: CASSLVGSPEAFF.

The chain uses TRBV2 and TRBJ2-7, with D possibly matching TRBD1 (5 bases). The CDR3 sequence is 14 residues long. Germline-derived CDR1 and CDR2 are SNHLY and FYNNEI. Trimming pared 2 bases from V and 7 bases from J, leaving 15 bases between. The CDR3 DNA follows: TGTGCCAGCAGTGAAAGGGGCAGTACGTTTGAGCAGTACTTC. Protein sequence: CASSERGSTFEQYF.

This chain joins TRBV27 and TRBJ2-5, with D tentatively TRBD2 (6 bases). Germline V lookup: CDR1 MNHEY, CDR2 SMNVEV (reference sequence). The CDR3 is 17 amino acids. Between the trimmed V and J ends, which lost 5 bases and 0 bases, there was a span of 19 bases. The CDR3 loop reads CASSPTNSGLNQETQYF. The CDR3 coding sequence is TGTGCCAGCAGTCCGACGAACAGCGGGCTAAACCAAGAGACCCAGTACTTC.

This chain links TRBV6-1 with TRBJ1-1; perhaps TRBD1 as D (5 bases). This CDR3 is 13 amino acids long. The germline V and J ends were trimmed by 5 bases and 2 bases, with 9 bases remaining between them. Germline-derived CDR1 and CDR2 are MNHNS and SASEGT. As DNA, the CDR3 is TGTGCCAGCAGTTTACAGGTAAACACTGAAGCTTTCTTT. Its protein is CASSLQVNTEAFF.

This chain links TRBV4-3 with TRBJ2-5; the D gene is possibly TRBD2 (6 bases). Germline V gene lookup returns CDR1 LGHNA and CDR2 YSLEER. The length of the CDR3 is 15 residues. Trimming took off 4 bases at V and 3 bases at J, with 15 bases between the two ends. DNA of the CDR3: TGCGCCAGCAGCCCCGGTGGAGGGAGAGAAGAGACCCAGTACTTC. The encoded protein is CASSPGGGREETQYF.

In this sample, this clone is medium-sized. The same CDR3 is also encoded by other DNA sequences in this sample. The rearrangement joins TRBV6-4 to TRBJ2-3; tentatively, D is TRBD2 (6 bases). The V and J ends lost 3 bases and 0 bases respectively, with 7 bases between them. The CDR3 is 14 amino acids. The V gene's germline CDR1 is MRHNA and CDR2 SNTAGT. DNA of the CDR3: TGTGCCAGCAGTGAGGAGGGTAGCACAGATACGCAGTATTTT. Translated, it gives CASSEEGSTDTQYF.

The rearrangement joins TRBV9 to TRBJ2-7; TRBD2 matches 10 bases. With V trimmed by 4 bases and J by 3 bases, 4 bases remained unmatched. The CDR3 totals 14 residues. The germline gives CDR1 SGDLS, CDR2 YYNGEE. The CDR3 is CASSPGTSVYEQYF. The CDR3 nucleotides are TGTGCCAGCAGCCCTGGGACTAGCGTCTACGAGCAGTACTTC.

V usage is TRBV5-1 and J usage is TRBJ2-1; D perhaps matches TRBD1 (6 bases). There are 16 residues in the CDR3. Per germline, CDR1 SGHRS and CDR2 YFSETQ. The V end lost 3 bases, the J end lost 6 bases, and 19 bases lay between the germline ends. DNA for the CDR3: TGCGCCAGCAGCTCGACCGGACAGCACCGATCCAATGAGCAGTTCTTC. Its translation is CASSSTGQHRSNEQFF.

CDR3 bases: TGCGCCAGCAGCCAAGCACGGGAAAGGAATTCACCCCTCCACTTT. Protein sequence: CASSQARERNSPLHF. The rearrangement uses TRBV4-3 and TRBJ1-6; D ambiguous. CDR3 length equals 15 residues. Germline V gene data show CDR1 as LGHNA and CDR2 as YSLEER. The V end was cut by 1 base, the J end by 7 bases, with 11 bases between.

The chain links TRBV7-3 to TRBJ1-1; D unresolved. V was pared by 0 bases and J by 4 bases, with 15 bases between. The germline CDR1 and CDR2 sequences are SGHTA and FQGTGA. The CDR3 contains 16 residues. The CDR3 reads CASSLTRVPSGTEAFF. CDR3 sequence (DNA): TGTGCCAGCAGCTTAACGAGGGTTCCCTCGGGCACTGAAGCTTTCTTT.

V and J are TRBV29-1 and TRBJ1-1, with 12 bases matching TRBD1. V shed 6 bases, J shed 6 bases, and the junction held 20 bases outside the gene matches. The CDR3 extends over 18 amino acids. Germline loops: CDR1 SQVTM, CDR2 ANQGSEA. This CDR3 reads CSVADTGTGGADGSEAFF. In DNA, the CDR3 is TGCAGCGTCGCTGACACCGGGACAGGGGGCGCCGACGGCTCTGAAGCTTTCTTT.

In DNA, the CDR3 is TGTGCCAGCAGCTTAGGGTCCGGGTCTATGGGGACCCAGTACTTC. This encodes CASSLGSGSMGTQYF. The rearrangement joins TRBV11-3 to TRBJ2-5; no clear D. There are 15 residues in the CDR3. In germline, CDR1 is SGHNT, CDR2 YENEEA. The germline V and J ends were trimmed by 1 base and 7 bases, with 16 bases remaining between them.

This chain connects TRBV4-3 to TRBJ2-1; 8 nucleotides line up with TRBD2. Germline V gives CDR1 LGHNA, CDR2 YSLEER. CDR3 length: 17 amino acids. V shed 2 bases and J 3 bases; nucleotides not matched to a gene: 9. CDR3 nucleotide sequence: TGCGCCAGCAGCCAACCTGTCGGGGGGGGCGACTACAATGAGCAGTTCTTC. Translated, it gives CASSQPVGGGDYNEQFF.

J is TRBJ1-2 and V is TRBV6-1; tentative D call: TRBD1 (6 bases). Germline V gene sequence: CDR1 MNHNS, CDR2 SASEGT. This CDR3 spans 11 amino acids. V lost 10 bases, J lost 4 bases, and 10 bases lay in between. The CDR3 loop is CATKDSYGYTF. CDR3 nucleotide sequence: TGTGCCACTAAGGACAGCTATGGCTACACCTTC.

This chain joins TRBV7-8 and TRBJ1-4; TRBD1 might be the D (5 bases). The CDR3 length is 14 residues. Trimming cost V 8 bases and J 6 bases, with 16 bases left between them. CDR1 is SGHVS and CDR2 is FQNEAQ in the germline V gene. The CDR3 DNA reads TGTGCCAGCTCAACCCCCAGGGCTTATGAAAAACTGTTTTTT. This translates into CASSTPRAYEKLFF.

V gene TRBV27 combines with J gene TRBJ1-1; TRBD1 might be the D (5 bases). The germline gives CDR1 MNHEY, CDR2 SMNVEV (reference sequence). V was clipped by 2 bases and J by 1 base, with 11 bases between them. CDR3 length: 15 residues. In DNA form, the CDR3 reads TGTGCCAGCAGTTTAAGCAGGGTTCCGAACACTGAAGCTTTCTTT. This sequence encodes CASSLSRVPNTEAFF.

This clone was seen only a few times. This chain joins TRBV20-1 and TRBJ1-2; D gene ambiguous. The V end lost 5 bases, the J end lost 4 bases, and 8 bases lay between the germline ends. This CDR3 spans 11 amino acids. CDR1 is DFQATT, CDR2 SNEGSKA, per germline (reference sequence). Here the CDR3 reads CSAADSYGYTF. The CDR3 bases are TGCAGTGCTGCGGACTCCTATGGCTACACCTTC.

The chain carries TRBV27 and TRBJ2-7; TRBD2 aligns across 11 bases. The junction had 15 bases not matched to a gene; V was cut back by 5 bases and J by 6 bases. Per the germline V gene, CDR1 is MNHEY and CDR2 is SMNVEV (reference sequence). CDR3 size: 17 residues. The CDR3 region is CASSRGLADSGAGEQYF. The CDR3 region has the DNA TGTGCCAGCAGTCGGGGACTAGCGGACTCAGGAGCGGGCGAGCAGTACTTC.

The gene calls are TRBV5-1 and TRBJ1-4; 8 bases are shared with TRBD1. Germline V lookup: CDR1 SGHRS, CDR2 YFSETQ. V dropped 0 bases and J dropped 5; count of bases not matched to a gene: 0. The CDR3 has 14 residues. The CDR3 nucleotides are TGCGCCAGCAGCTTGGGGACAGGGAATGAAAAACTGTTTTTT. Translating gives CASSLGTGNEKLFF.

The chain has TRBV7-2 and TRBJ2-5, with no clear D. Per germline, CDR1 SGHTA and CDR2 FQGNSA. There are 15 residues in the CDR3. V gave up 3 bases and J gave up 7 bases, with 18 bases separating them. CDR3 DNA sequence: TGTGCCAGCAGCTTCAGACAACCCCCGAGTGGGACCCAGTACTTC. Amino acid sequence: CASSFRQPPSGTQYF.

The chain couples TRBV14 to TRBJ1-2; a possible D gene is TRBD1 (6 bases). V was clipped by 0 bases and J by 5 bases, with 10 bases between them. The germline V gene has CDR1 SGHDN and CDR2 FVKESK. There are 14 residues in the CDR3. CDR3 nucleotide sequence: TGTGCCAGCAGCCAAGATCGAAGGGGGTATGGCTACACCTTC. It codes for CASSQDRRGYGYTF.

The chain joins TRBV5-4 to TRBJ2-1, with 9 bases aligning to TRBD2. Trimming cost V 0 bases and J 5 bases; bases outside gene matches: 6. Germline-derived CDR1 and CDR2 are SGHNT and YYREEE (reference sequence). This CDR3 spans 16 amino acids. CDR3 sequence (DNA): TGTGCCAGCAGCTTGGGAAGCGGGGGGACAAACAATGAGCAGTTCTTC. Protein: CASSLGSGGTNNEQFF.

The V call is TRBV2, the J call TRBJ1-6, with D possibly being TRBD1 (5 bases). CDR1 is SNHLY, CDR2 FYNNEI, per germline. This CDR3 has 14 amino acids. V was trimmed by 4 bases and J by 15 bases, leaving 19 bases between them. CDR3: CASSASRAVEVLHF. The DNA of the CDR3 is TGTGCCAGCAGTGCCAGCAGGGCCGTTGAGGTCCTCCACTTT.